This TCR beta chain was sequenced for a study of shared clonotypes between healthy human individuals. Study conclusions and caveats: Having only a few donors restricted how much genetic and exposure-history diversity was captured. Naive subsets usually exceeded memory subsets in estimated richness.

Naive CD4+ cells were CD45RA-selected; the remaining cells were memory. Deep was the level used in running the assay. Libraries were prepared by immunoSEQ multiplex PCR; TCRdb keeps only in-frame clonotypes and omits some of them. The sample shows around 700,000 clones, 60% to 80% of them seen only once. Turning to this clone: Its matching antigen is unknown. The sample holds other DNA sequences that translate to the same CDR3.

The V gene's germline CDR1 is SGHRS and CDR2 YFSETQ. The CDR3 loop spans 15 amino acids. The ends were cut back, 0 bases at V and 0 bases at J, with 7 bases in the middle. Material for sequencing was memory CD4+ T cells sorted from blood. The subset is: CD45RA-negative fraction. The sequence came from a woman aged 25 to 39 in good health. The chain links TRBV5-1 to TRBJ2-1; the D is unclear. The CDR3 DNA sequence: TGCGCCAGCAGCTTGGATTTGGTCTCCTACAATGAGCAGTTCTTC. This gives the protein CASSLDLVSYNEQFF.